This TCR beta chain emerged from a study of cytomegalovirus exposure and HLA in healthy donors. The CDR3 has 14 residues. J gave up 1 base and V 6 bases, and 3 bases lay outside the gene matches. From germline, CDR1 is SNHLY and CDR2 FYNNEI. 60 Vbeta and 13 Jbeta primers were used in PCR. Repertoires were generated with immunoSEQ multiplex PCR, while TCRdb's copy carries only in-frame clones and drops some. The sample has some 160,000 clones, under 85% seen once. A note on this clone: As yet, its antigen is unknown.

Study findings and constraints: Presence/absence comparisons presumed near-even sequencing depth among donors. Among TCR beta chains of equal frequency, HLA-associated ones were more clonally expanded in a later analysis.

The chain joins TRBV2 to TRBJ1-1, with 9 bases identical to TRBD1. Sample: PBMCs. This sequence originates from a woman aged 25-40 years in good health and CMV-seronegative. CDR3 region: CASRMGQGNTEAFF. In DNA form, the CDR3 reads TGTGCCAGCAGGATGGGACAGGGGAACACTGAAGCTTTCTTT.